The 23 T cell receptor beta chains below all came from one sample that was sequenced in a study of Graves' ophthalmopathy and Graves' hyperthyroidism. TCR beta CDR3 amplification used RNA transcripts. HTBI primers served in a first-round RT-PCR, which a second-round multiplex PCR followed. From the multiplex PCR reads, TCRdb called clonotypes with MiXCR, one entry per CDR3 protein. This sample yields about 210,000 distinct CDR3 sequences, of which roughly 27% are seen a single time; over 7.5% belongs to the top ten. Sequenced sample: peripheral blood. All receptors derive from a man aged 50-59 years with Graves' ophthalmopathy.

The table lists this clonotype with many counts. The V call is TRBV2, the J call TRBJ1-2; perhaps TRBD1 as D (6 bases). Trimming cost V 9 bases and J 4 bases, with 15 bases left between them. Germline V gene lookup returns CDR1 SNHLY and CDR2 FYNNEI. CDR3 size: 13 residues. The CDR3 loop reads CASSPGTFYGYTF. The CDR3 nucleotides read TGTGCCAGTAGTCCCGGGACATTCTATGGCTACACCTTC.

This clonotype has a count of ten or more. The V and J genes are TRBV30 and TRBJ2-7; D gene ambiguous. Trimming removed 1 base from V and 0 bases from J, with 1 base in between. The V gene's germline CDR1 is GTSNPN and CDR2 SVGIG (reference sequence). The CDR3 spans 11 residues. CDR3 loop: CAWSGSYEQYF. The CDR3 bases are TGTGCCTGGAGTGGCTCCTACGAGCAGTACTTC.

The table lists this clonotype with many counts. CDR3 bases: TGTGCCAGCAGCTTAATGGGCTTCAATCAGCCCCAGCATTTT. It specifies CASSLMGFNQPQHF. The chain is built from TRBV11-2 and TRBJ1-5; D not resolved. There are 14 residues in the CDR3. Looked up from germline, CDR1 is SGHAT and CDR2 is FQNNGV. The V end was cut by 2 bases, the J end by 3 bases, with 8 bases between.

Ten or more counts support this clonotype. In nucleotides, the CDR3 is TGTGCCAGCTCTGACCGATATGGCTACACCTTC. As protein: CASSDRYGYTF. The V call is TRBV12-3 or TRBV12-4, the J call TRBJ1-2; no clear D. The CDR3 sequence is 11 residues long. V lost 8 bases to trimming and J lost 5 bases, with 9 bases between them.

There are many counts of this clonotype. The gene calls are TRBV7-9 and TRBJ1-5, with a weak D call TRBD1 (5 bases). V lost 6 bases and J lost 0, with 12 bases in between. Germline values: CDR1 SEHNR, CDR2 FQNEAQ (reference sequence). The length of the CDR3 is 15 residues. The CDR3 is CASRRTSHSNQPQHF. The CDR3 nucleotides read TGTGCCAGCAGGCGGACAAGCCATAGCAATCAGCCCCAGCATTTT.

This clonotype was seen ten or more times. The rearrangement links TRBV11-2 to TRBJ2-2, with D possibly called TRBD1 or TRBD2 (5 bases each). The ends were cut back, 5 bases at V and 5 bases at J, with 15 bases in the middle. CDR1 and CDR2 from the germline V gene are SGHAT and FQNNGV. The CDR3 covers 15 residues. The CDR3 loop is CASSPWGPSTGELFF. The CDR3 DNA is TGTGCCAGCAGCCCGTGGGGACCCTCAACCGGGGAGCTGTTTTTT.

This clonotype was seen repeatedly, ten times or more. The chain links TRBV5-1 to TRBJ1-3; D is ambiguous. The CDR3 spans 15 residues. The germline V gene has CDR1 SGHRS and CDR2 YFSETQ. Trimming removed 4 bases from V and 4 bases from J, with 15 bases in between. The CDR3 sequence: CASSEAASIGNTIYF. The CDR3 bases are TGCGCCAGCAGCGAAGCAGCCTCGATCGGAAACACCATATATTTT. The full variable domain, its missing parts supplied by reference TRBV5-1 and TRBJ1-3, is KAGVTQTPRYLIKTRGQQVTLSCSPISGHRSVSWYQQTPGQGLQFLFEYFSETQRNKGNFPGRFSGRQFSNSRSEMNVSTLELGDSALYLCASSEAASIGNTIYFGEGSWLTVV.

The rearrangement joins TRBV6-1 to TRBJ2-7; weak D call: TRBD1 (6 bases). Trimming took 3 bases from V and 7 from J, leaving 19 bases between them. Germline V lookup: CDR1 MNHNS, CDR2 SASEGT. The CDR3 loop spans 15 amino acids. The CDR3 is CASSETGVTYVEQYF. Here the CDR3 DNA reads TGTGCCAGCAGTGAGACAGGCGTAACCTACGTAGAGCAGTACTTC.

The gene calls are TRBV10-3 and TRBJ1-1; 7 bases match TRBD1. V shed 9 bases, J shed 5 bases, and the junction held 6 bases outside the gene matches. The CDR3 loop spans 12 amino acids. From germline, CDR1 is ENHRY and CDR2 SYGVKD. CDR3 region: CAIRGLGTEAFF. For the CDR3, the DNA is TGTGCCATTAGGGGGCTGGGTACTGAAGCTTTCTTT.

This clonotype was seen repeatedly, ten times or more. V gene TRBV9 combines with J gene TRBJ2-7, with 10 nucleotides matching TRBD2. This CDR3 is built from 16 residues. CDR1 and CDR2 from the germline V gene are SGDLS and YYNGEE. J was trimmed by 5 bases and V by 4 bases; bases with no gene match: 12. CDR3 in amino acids: CASSPLAGLDPHEQYF. Written as DNA, the CDR3 is TGTGCCAGCAGCCCACTAGCGGGGCTCGATCCCCACGAGCAGTACTTC.

CDR3 region: CSAGTDGGSPLHF. The CDR3 nucleotides read TGCAGTGCCGGGACCGACGGCGGTTCACCCCTCCACTTT. V is TRBV20-1 and J is TRBJ1-6; possibly TRBD1 for D (5 bases). In germline, CDR1 is DFQATT, CDR2 SNEGSKA (reference sequence). V was shortened by 6 bases and J by 9 bases, with 15 bases between the two germline ends. This CDR3 region has 13 residues.

This clonotype was seen a handful of times. The rearrangement joins TRBV6-2 or TRBV6-3 to TRBJ2-5; D unclear. There are 13 residues in the CDR3. Germline V lookup: CDR1 MNHEY, CDR2 SVGEGT. The ends were cut back, 5 bases at V and 2 bases at J, with 9 bases in the middle. CDR3 in amino acids: CASSRYAQETQYF. Written as DNA, the CDR3 is TGTGCCAGCAGTCGGTATGCTCAAGAGACCCAGTACTTC.

This clonotype occurred many times. This chain joins TRBV19 and TRBJ2-3, with 11 nucleotides matching TRBD2. Germline values: CDR1 LNHDA, CDR2 SQIVND (reference sequence). V shed 5 bases, J shed 6 bases, and the junction held 7 bases outside the gene matches. This CDR3 region has 15 residues. For the CDR3, the DNA is TGTGCCAGTAGTTCCCTAGCGGGAGGAACGGATACGCAGTATTTT. Its translation is CASSSLAGGTDTQYF.

This chain connects TRBV4-3 to TRBJ2-5; 8 positions match TRBD1. V lost 0 bases to trimming and J lost 4 bases; unmatched junction nucleotides: 4. The CDR3 extends over 15 amino acids. The V gene's germline CDR1 is LGHNA and CDR2 YSLEER. The CDR3 DNA reads as TGCGCCAGCAGCCAAGACCAGGGGGCGAGAGAGACCCAGTACTTC. Translated: CASSQDQGARETQYF.

This clonotype appeared a few times. The chain has TRBV6-5 and TRBJ2-7, with D possibly being TRBD2 (5 bases). The CDR3 has 16 residues. In germline, CDR1 is MNHEY, CDR2 SVGAGI. V was trimmed by 2 bases and J by 3 bases, leaving 17 bases between them. For the CDR3, the DNA is TGTGCCAGCAGTTACGGTGGCAGTGGGAGAGACTACGAGCAGTACTTC. Its translation: CASSYGGSGRDYEQYF.

This clonotype was observed many times. The genes are TRBV4-3 and TRBJ2-7; 10 positions agree with TRBD2. Germline CDR1 and CDR2: LGHNA and YSLEER. The CDR3 extends over 16 amino acids. V trimming: 0 bases; J trimming: 7 bases; junction bases outside the gene matches: 9. CDR3 residues: CASSQDPAGGPSEQYF. CDR3 nucleotides: TGCGCCAGCAGCCAAGACCCAGCGGGAGGGCCTTCTGAGCAGTACTTC.

The chain joins TRBV12-3 or TRBV12-4 to TRBJ1-2; the D is unclear. The CDR3 extends over 12 amino acids. V lost 1 base, J lost 6 bases, and 6 bases lay in between. The CDR3 is CASSLGANGYTF. The CDR3 coding sequence is TGTGCCAGCAGTTTAGGGGCCAATGGCTACACCTTC.

This clonotype turned up a few times. This chain joins TRBV6-2 or TRBV6-3 and TRBJ2-2, with 7 bases identical to TRBD1. Unmatched junction bases numbered 9, after V lost 4 bases and J lost 4 bases. The CDR3 is 16 residues long. Germline lookup yields CDR1 MNHEY and CDR2 SVGEGT. In DNA form, the CDR3 reads TGTGCCAGCAGTTCCGACAGGGCTGTTTCCACCGGGGAGCTGTTTTTT. Its translation: CASSSDRAVSTGELFF.

This clonotype was seen once. The chain uses TRBV10-3 and TRBJ2-7; a weak D match, TRBD1 (5 bases). CDR1 ENHRY and CDR2 SYGVKD come from the germline V gene. The CDR3 loop spans 15 amino acids. Trimming took off 0 bases at V and 3 bases at J, with 12 bases between the two ends. CDR3 DNA: TGTGCCATCAGTGAGTCGTCGGCAGGGATCTACGAGCAGTACTTC. It translates to CAISESSAGIYEQYF.

This clonotype was detected ten times or more. This chain uses TRBV13 with TRBJ2-7; D gene uncertain. This CDR3 is built from 12 residues. The germline gives CDR1 PRHDT, CDR2 FYEKMQ (reference sequence). V dropped 3 bases and J dropped 2 bases, with 5 bases sitting between them. CDR3 sequence (DNA): TGTGCCAGCAGCTTTTCGACCTACGAGCAGTACTTC. Encoded protein: CASSFSTYEQYF.

This clonotype was detected many times. The chain carries TRBV6-5 and TRBJ2-7; D perhaps matches TRBD2 (5 bases). Germline V CDR1 and CDR2: MNHEY, SVGAGI. CDR3 length: 16 residues. Between the trimmed V and J ends, which lost 6 bases and 6 bases, there was a span of 24 bases. The CDR3 DNA sequence: TGTGCCAGCAGCCACCCAGGAACGAGGGCTGACGGCGAGCAGTACTTC. Residues: CASSHPGTRADGEQYF.

This clonotype was picked up many times. The CDR3 region has the DNA TGCGCCAGCAGCGTGGGTAGCTCTGGGGCCAACGTCCTGACTTTC. Residues: CASSVGSSGANVLTF. The V and J genes are TRBV5-1 and TRBJ2-6; D is unclear. The V and J ends lost 4 bases and 0 bases respectively, with 8 bases between them. This CDR3 has 15 residues. Germline assignment: CDR1 SGHRS and CDR2 YFSETQ.

The table lists this clonotype with a count of one. DNA for the CDR3: TGTGCCAGCAGTTACCCGAAGATGGGACAGAGAAGCTCCTACGAGCAGTACTTC. It encodes CASSYPKMGQRSSYEQYF. The chain is built from TRBV27 and TRBJ2-7; 7 bases map to TRBD1. The CDR3 covers 18 residues. The trim removed 4 bases at V and 0 bases at J, leaving 15 bases unmatched. Germline V gene sequence: CDR1 MNHEY, CDR2 SMNVEV (reference sequence).